This is a list of T cell receptor beta chains from one sample in a study of T cell changes during pregnancy in multiple sclerosis. Assay: immunoSEQ multiplex PCR; the TCRdb copy retains only in-frame clones and omits some. The table lists 60,000 or so clones, less than 95% of them singletons. The material was peripheral blood, obtained in the second trimester of pregnancy. The receptor set was obtained from a female donor in good health, enrolled as a control in a pregnancy study. CDR3s include the opening cysteine and the closing phenylalanine or tryptophan. D genes are given only for firm matches. Rows give clone size only sometimes, using once, few, many, or a class for an expanded clone.

TRBD2	TRBJ2-7	once	TRBV2	CASGTSGIYEQYF	TGTGCCAGCGGGACTAGCGGGATCTACGAGCAGTACTTC
TRBD2	TRBJ2-7	-	TRBV29-1	CSVRGLAGSYEQYF	TGCAGCGTTAGGGGACTAGCGGGATCTTACGAGCAGTACTTC
-	TRBJ2-7	-	TRBV5-1	CASSMGGGAYEQYF	TGCGCCAGCAGCATGGGAGGTGGTGCCTACGAGCAGTACTTC
-	TRBJ2-5	once	TRBV1	CTSSQVQRGKQETQYF	TGCACCAGCAGCCAAGTCCAGCGGGGGAAACAAGAGACCCAGTACTTC
-	TRBJ1-2	-	TRBV2	CASRSRTALAGYTF	TGTGCCAGCAGGTCGAGGACAGCTTTAGCTGGCTACACCTTC
TRBD1	TRBJ1-2	once	TRBV6-5	CASSVDRVRYTF	TGTGCCAGCAGTGTCGACAGGGTTCGCTACACCTTC
-	TRBJ2-1	-	TRBV30	CAWRPGGLYNEQFF	TGTGCCTGGAGGCCGGGGGGCCTCTACAATGAGCAGTTCTTC
-	TRBJ1-1	-	TRBV7-9	CASSLNGPEAFF	TGTGCCAGCAGCTTGAATGGGCCTGAAGCTTTCTTT
TRBD1	TRBJ1-2	-	TRBV5-1	CASSLEGATYGYTF	TGCGCCAGCAGCTTGGAGGGGGCGACCTATGGCTACACCTTC
-	TRBJ1-6	-	TRBV27	CASSNSPGFYNSPLHF	TGTGCCAGCAGTAACTCCCCAGGGTTTTATAATTCACCCCTCCACTTT
TRBD1	TRBJ2-1	few	TRBV18	CASSPLYRDSHNEQFF	TGTGCCAGCTCACCACTATACCGGGACAGTCACAATGAGCAGTTCTTC
-	TRBJ1-5	-	TRBV7-2	CASSLSSGSNQPQHF	TGTGCCAGCAGCTTGTCCTCGGGGTCTAATCAGCCCCAGCATTTT
TRBD1	TRBJ2-7	-	TRBV28	CASSSRGQFQYEQYF	TGTGCCAGCAGTTCCAGGGGGCAATTTCAGTACGAGCAGTACTTC
-	TRBJ1-1	-	TRBV27	CASSLGGGTEAFF	TGTGCCAGCAGTTTAGGTGGAGGGACTGAAGCTTTCTTT
-	TRBJ1-4	-	TRBV7-9	CASSLIQAGEKLFF	TGTGCCAGCAGCTTAATCCAGGCTGGTGAAAAACTGTTTTTT
-	TRBJ2-2	-	TRBV28	CASSPSAPNTGELFF	TGTGCCAGCAGTCCGAGCGCACCGAACACCGGGGAGCTGTTTTTT
TRBD1	TRBJ1-1	-	TRBV5-1	CASSFQGAGDTEAFF	TGCGCCAGCAGCTTTCAGGGGGCTGGGGACACTGAAGCTTTCTTT
-	TRBJ2-7	-	TRBV5-1	CASSLGQWGVSLDEQYF	TGCGCCAGCAGCCTGGGTCAGTGGGGGGTCTCGCTAGACGAGCAGTACTTC
TRBD1	TRBJ1-2	-	TRBV19	CASSITGQGRDGYGYTF	TGTGCCAGTAGTATTACGGGACAGGGGAGGGACGGCTATGGCTACACCTTC
-	TRBJ1-3	few	TRBV2	CASSTGSGNTIYF	TGTGCCAGCAGTACAGGGTCGGGAAACACCATATATTTT
-	TRBJ1-2	few	TRBV6-1	CASSLDTTSNYGYTF	TGTGCCAGCAGCCTGGACACCACCTCTAACTATGGCTACACCTTC
TRBD2	TRBJ2-5	-	TRBV5-1	CASSSLAGGPQETQYF	TGCGCCAGCAGCTCCTTAGCGGGAGGGCCCCAAGAGACCCAGTACTTC
TRBD2	TRBJ2-5	once	TRBV27	CASSWGLSLKETQYF	TGTGCCAGCAGTTGGGGACTATCGCTAAAAGAGACCCAGTACTTC
-	TRBJ2-1	-	TRBV4-1	CASSQGGGIHEQFF	TGCGCCAGCAGCCAAGGAGGAGGGATCCATGAGCAGTTCTTC
TRBD1	TRBJ1-6	many	TRBV6-5	CASTPGQGESSPLHF	TGTGCCAGCACCCCGGGACAGGGGGAGAGTTCACCCCTCCACTTT
TRBD2	TRBJ2-7	-	TRBV5-1	CASSLGSSGGAYEQYF	TGCGCCAGCAGCTTGGGGTCTAGCGGGGGAGCCTACGAGCAGTACTTC
TRBD1	TRBJ2-7	-	TRBV29-1	CSVEDRGGYEQYF	TGCAGCGTCGAAGACAGGGGCGGGTACGAGCAGTACTTC
TRBD2	TRBJ2-1	-	TRBV27	CASGTSGARMRQFF	TGTGCCAGCGGAACTAGCGGAGCCCGGATGAGGCAGTTCTTC
-	TRBJ2-1	-	TRBV2	CASCRVRDGGEQFF	TGTGCCAGCTGTAGAGTTCGTGATGGGGGGGAGCAGTTCTTC
-	TRBJ2-1	-	TRBV6-4	CASSDPRNQIF	TGTGCCAGCAGTGACCCCCGTAATCAGATCTTC
TRBD1	TRBJ2-5	-	TRBV7-8	CASSSRQGQETQYF	TGTGCCAGCAGCTCACGACAGGGACAAGAGACCCAGTACTTC
TRBD2	TRBJ2-1	-	TRBV7-2	CASSRLAGDEQFF	TGTGCCAGCAGCCGACTAGCGGGGGATGAGCAGTTCTTC
-	TRBJ1-1	-	TRBV6-6	CASSYREQATEAFF	TGTGCCAGCAGTTACAGGGAACAGGCCACTGAAGCTTTCTTT
-	TRBJ2-7	-	TRBV23-1	CASSHGQTSYEQYF	TGCGCCAGCAGTCACGGACAAACTTCCTACGAGCAGTACTTC
-	TRBJ2-7	-	TRBV7-2	CASSPVTSSEQYF	TGTGCCAGCAGCCCCGTTACTTCTTCCGAGCAGTACTTC
-	TRBJ1-1	-	TRBV5-1	CASSRLEVGGTEAFF	TGCGCCAGCAGCCGTTTGGAGGTAGGGGGCACTGAAGCTTTCTTT
TRBD1	TRBJ1-6	few	TRBV25-1	CASSTGGVSPLHF	TGTGCCAGCAGCACAGGGGGAGTTTCACCCCTCCACTTT
TRBD1	TRBJ2-7	-	TRBV19	CASSRTGGYEQYF	TGTGCCAGTAGCAGGACAGGGGGCTACGAGCAGTACTTC
TRBD1	TRBJ1-2	-	TRBV5-6	CASSLTGGEGYTF	TGTGCCAGCAGCCTGACAGGGGGCGAAGGCTACACCTTC
-	TRBJ1-5	-	TRBV6-6	CASTPGGPQPQHF	TGTGCCAGCACCCCCGGGGGTCCTCAGCCCCAGCATTTT
TRBD1	TRBJ1-6	-	TRBV2	CASSDLLGTDTNSPLHF	TGTGCCAGCAGCGACCTTCTAGGGACAGACACAAATTCACCCCTCCACTTT
TRBD1	TRBJ2-3	-	TRBV5-6	CASSLARDSVSTDTQYF	TGTGCCAGCAGCCTCGCCCGGGACAGCGTTAGCACAGATACGCAGTATTTT
-	TRBJ2-3	-	TRBV15	CATRAGRFGDTQYF	TGTGCCACCCGCGCGGGGCGGTTCGGAGATACGCAGTATTTT